This T cell receptor beta chain is from a study of vaccination and CD4 T cells after COVID-19. Cultured CD4+ T cell DNA was sequenced using the Oncomine TCR Beta short-read assay. TCRdb re-called the PCR reads with MiXCR, one entry per CDR3 protein. The data contain about 19,000 distinct CDR3 sequences, roughly 50% of them singletons. For this clonotype: The antigen is unknown. Mismatch with germline at one junction end may stem from a read error.

Noted treatment: approximately nine-day PBMC culture with coronavirus spike peptide pools or control peptides (ViraFEST assay). Per germline, CDR1 MNHNS and CDR2 SASEGT. CDR3 length equals 12 residues. The TCR sequence derives from a human donor who had recovered from COVID-19. Sequencing was performed on CD4+ T cells from blood, cultured in vitro, taken before SARS-CoV-2 vaccination. V and J are TRBV6-1 and TRBJ1-5, with D unresolved. Written as DNA, the CDR3 is TGTGCCAGAAGTGTTATCGCCCTTGACCAGCATTTT. Amino acid sequence: CARSVIALDQHF.